A single sample gave rise to the 27 T cell receptor beta chains below, sequenced in a study of T cells in Graves' hyperthyroidism and ophthalmopathy. TCR beta CDR3 region amplification was performed from RNA transcripts. Primed by the HTBI set, a first-round RT-PCR was run on the TCR CDR3. TCRdb re-derived calls from the multiplex PCR reads in MiXCR, one entry per CDR3 protein. The repertoire holds a few hundred thousand distinct CDR3 sequences, with less than 25% as singletons. Material: blood. Receptors originate from a man between 18 and 29 years old with Graves' hyperthyroidism.

This clonotype was recorded at least ten times. The chain recombines TRBV6-8 with TRBJ1-2; D unresolved. The CDR3 sequence is 13 residues long. Germline lookup yields CDR1 MNHGY and CDR2 SAAAGT. The germline V and J ends were trimmed by 0 bases and 6 bases, with 8 bases remaining between them. CDR3 DNA sequence: TGTGCCAGCAGTTACTCGAGAGGAGATGGCTACACCTTC. As protein: CASSYSRGDGYTF.

This clonotype was found many times. The V and J genes are TRBV28 and TRBJ1-5; TRBD1 is a possible D gene (6 bases). V lost 6 bases, J lost 4 bases, and 22 bases lay in between. The germline V gene encodes CDR1 MDHEN and CDR2 SYDVKM. The CDR3 runs to 17 residues. The CDR3 region is CASREKGTGRINQPQHF. In DNA, the CDR3 is TGTGCCAGCAGAGAAAAGGGTACAGGGAGGATAAATCAGCCCCAGCATTTT.

The rearrangement links TRBV5-1 to TRBJ1-2; the D gene is possibly TRBD1 (6 bases). The CDR3 is made up of 16 amino acids. Germline assignment: CDR1 SGHRS and CDR2 YFSETQ. V lost 0 bases and J lost 4, with 16 bases in between. CDR3 sequence reads: CASSLEAGERGYGYTF. In DNA form, the CDR3 reads TGCGCCAGCAGCTTGGAGGCAGGGGAGAGAGGCTATGGCTACACCTTC.

The table lists this clonotype with a few counts. The chain couples TRBV27 to TRBJ1-1; 7 bases are shared with TRBD1. The V gene end was trimmed by 7 bases and the J gene end by 1 base; junction bases not matched to a gene: 9. CDR3 length: 15 amino acids. Germline V gene data show CDR1 as MNHEY and CDR2 as SMNVEV (reference sequence). Written as DNA, the CDR3 is TGTGCCAGCACCCCCCAGGGGGGGGGGAACACTGAAGCTTTCTTT. This encodes CASTPQGGGNTEAFF.

The chain combines TRBV5-6 with TRBJ1-1; 10 nucleotides match TRBD1. The trim removed 2 bases at V and 2 bases at J, leaving 6 bases unmatched. CDR1 is SGHDT, CDR2 YYEEEE, per germline. This CDR3 spans 16 amino acids. The CDR3 DNA reads as TGTGCCAGCAGCTTCATCCGGGACAGGGGTAACACTGAAGCTTTCTTT. This gives the protein CASSFIRDRGNTEAFF.

This chain joins TRBV12-3 or TRBV12-4 and TRBJ1-1, with TRBD1 as a possible D gene (6 bases). The CDR3 is 13 amino acids. The germline V and J ends were trimmed by 3 bases and 5 bases, with 10 bases remaining between them. The CDR3 DNA reads as TGTGCCAGCAGTTTCAACAGGGCAACTGAAGCTTTCTTT. This translates into CASSFNRATEAFF.

This clonotype was counted between two and nine times. This chain connects TRBV5-6 to TRBJ1-5; no reliable D call. V was trimmed by 0 bases and J by 2 bases, leaving 12 bases between them. This CDR3 has 16 amino acids. Looked up from germline, CDR1 is SGHDT and CDR2 is YYEEEE. This CDR3 reads CASSLGWATGNQPQHF. CDR3 nucleotides: TGTGCCAGCAGCTTGGGGTGGGCGACCGGCAATCAGCCCCAGCATTTT.

Only a few counts were recorded for this clonotype. The chain is built from TRBV7-8 and TRBJ2-7, with D possibly matching TRBD1 (6 bases). Germline V gene lookup returns CDR1 SGHVS and CDR2 FQNEAQ. V lost 2 bases to trimming and J lost 4 bases, with 21 bases between them. CDR3 length: 17 amino acids. The CDR3 DNA reads as TGTGCCAGCAGCTTATTTTCGGGGACCTGGGGGCTTTACGAGCAGTACTTC. It encodes CASSLFSGTWGLYEQYF.

This clonotype was observed at least ten times. This chain connects TRBV2 to TRBJ2-5; D may match TRBD1 or TRBD2 (5 bases each). The CDR3 contains 16 residues. V was clipped by 6 bases and J by 5 bases, with 22 bases between them. The germline V gene encodes CDR1 SNHLY and CDR2 FYNNEI. The CDR3 nucleotides read TGTGCCAGCAGGAACAGGCACCGACTAACCGGGGAGACCCAGTACTTC. Translating it yields CASRNRHRLTGETQYF.

This clonotype was counted only a few times. The chain joins TRBV28 to TRBJ2-7; D not certain. Trimming left V 4 bases short and J 1 base short, with 20 bases between. Germline V gene sequence: CDR1 MDHEN, CDR2 SYDVKM. This CDR3 contains 17 residues. Here the CDR3 reads CASSSFGKAGNSYEQYF. CDR3 coding DNA: TGTGCCAGCAGTTCTTTCGGCAAAGCAGGAAATTCCTACGAGCAGTACTTC.

The chain employs TRBV20-1 and TRBJ2-7; a weak D match, TRBD2 (5 bases). The CDR3 loop spans 14 amino acids. Germline V lookup: CDR1 DFQATT, CDR2 SNEGSKA (reference sequence). V lost 3 bases to trimming and J lost 3 bases, with 15 bases between them. CDR3 loop: CSARIGGALYEQYF. The CDR3 DNA is TGCAGTGCTAGGATAGGAGGAGCCCTCTACGAGCAGTACTTC.

This clonotype was detected only a few times. J is TRBJ2-7 and V is TRBV6-9, with D unclear. The CDR3 is 13 amino acids. Germline V gives CDR1 MNHGY, CDR2 SVAAGI. Trimming left V 10 bases short and J 0 bases short, with 13 bases between. CDR3 loop: CAMQRVRSYEQYF. Here the CDR3 DNA reads TGTGCCATGCAAAGGGTCCGCTCCTACGAGCAGTACTTC.

V and J are TRBV12-3 or TRBV12-4 and TRBJ2-2, with unresolved D. Trimming left V 7 bases short and J 7 bases short, with 13 bases between. This CDR3 is built from 13 residues. The DNA for the CDR3 is TGTGCCAGCAAACCAGCGAGGTACGGGGAGCTGTTTTTT. Encoded protein: CASKPARYGELFF.

The rearrangement joins TRBV12-3 or TRBV12-4 to TRBJ1-5, with no clear D. V lost 4 bases and J 3 bases, leaving 13 bases between the germline ends. The CDR3 loop spans 15 amino acids. CDR3: CASSYLSGVNQPQHF. DNA of the CDR3: TGTGCCAGCAGTTACCTTTCAGGCGTCAATCAGCCCCAGCATTTT.

The V gene is TRBV10-3, the J gene TRBJ2-2; 9 bases agree with TRBD1. Germline-derived CDR1 and CDR2 are ENHRY and SYGVKD. V was clipped by 11 bases and J by 3 bases; unmatched bases: 10. The CDR3 covers 15 residues. CDR3 sequence (DNA): TGTGCCGCTTACAGGGGGCAAGGAGACACCGGGGAGCTGTTTTTT. Amino acid sequence: CAAYRGQGDTGELFF.

The chain uses TRBV30 and TRBJ1-2, with D maybe TRBD1 (6 bases). The germline gives CDR1 GTSNPN, CDR2 SVGIG (reference sequence). The CDR3 length is 17 residues. Trimming cost V 4 bases and J 2 bases, with 23 bases left between them. CDR3 nucleotides: TGTGCCTGGATCCCGTTAGGTAGGGGGATCCTGAACTATGGCTACACCTTC. This encodes CAWIPLGRGILNYGYTF.

This clonotype has ten or more counts. The rearrangement links TRBV28 to TRBJ1-5, with D tentatively TRBD1 (6 bases). V lost 4 bases and J 2 bases, leaving 12 bases between the germline ends. Germline CDR1 is MDHEN and CDR2 is SYDVKM. This CDR3 is built from 15 residues. The CDR3 DNA follows: TGTGCCAGCAGTTCTCCCTACAGGGGCAATCAGCCCCAGCATTTT. Translation: CASSSPYRGNQPQHF.

This clonotype was detected ten times or more. This may be a read error, as it is one base from a much larger clone. CDR3 nucleotide sequence: TGTGCCGGCAGTGGTGGCGCCTACGAGCAGTACTTC. It encodes CAGSGGAYEQYF. The chain joins TRBV12-3 or TRBV12-4 to TRBJ2-7; D not certain. The CDR3 has 12 amino acids.

This clonotype was observed at least ten times. The chain couples TRBV12-3 or TRBV12-4 to TRBJ2-4; D is possibly TRBD2 (5 bases). Trimming left V 6 bases short and J 1 base short, with 13 bases between. The CDR3 is 15 amino acids. The CDR3 sequence: CASSWARRAKNIQYF. As DNA, the CDR3 is TGTGCCAGCAGCTGGGCGCGGAGGGCCAAAAACATTCAGTACTTC.

This clonotype was detected many times. The chain combines TRBV20-1 with TRBJ2-7, with TRBD1 matching 7 bases. V lost 1 base to trimming and J lost 4 bases; unmatched junction nucleotides: 7. Germline-derived CDR1 and CDR2 are DFQATT and SNEGSKA (reference sequence). CDR3 length: 14 residues. The CDR3 bases are TGCAGTGCTAGAGCGCAGGGACAGATGTACGAGCAGTACTTC. This encodes CSARAQGQMYEQYF.

This clonotype was recorded at least ten times. The CDR3 protein is CAITGPARGQSYGYTF. CDR3 nucleotides: TGTGCCATAACGGGGCCTGCAAGGGGGCAGAGTTATGGCTACACCTTC. The gene calls are TRBV28 and TRBJ1-2, with 7 bases that match TRBD1. The CDR3 length is 16 residues. CDR1 and CDR2 (germline): MDHEN, SYDVKM. With V trimmed by 10 bases and J by 5 bases, 19 bases remained unmatched.

This clonotype was detected ten times or more. The chain joins TRBV27 to TRBJ1-1; 8 bases align to TRBD1. Germline assignment: CDR1 MNHEY and CDR2 SMNVEV (reference sequence). CDR3 length: 14 residues. Losses at the gene ends were 5 bases for V and 9 bases for J; bases not matched to a gene: 11. The CDR3 sequence: CASSTTGGWVQAFF. CDR3 sequence (DNA): TGTGCCAGCAGTACTACAGGGGGGTGGGTTCAAGCTTTCTTT.

Only a few counts were recorded for this clonotype. The rearrangement joins TRBV11-1 to TRBJ2-7; 7 bases align to TRBD2. The CDR3 contains 14 residues. The germline V gene encodes CDR1 SGHAT and CDR2 FQDESV (reference sequence). The V and J ends lost 3 bases and 6 bases, in that order; junction bases with no gene match: 8. The CDR3 region has the DNA TGTGCCAGCAGCTTCTCCCCGGCGGGGGTCGAGCAGTACTTC. Translated, it gives CASSFSPAGVEQYF.

A few counts support this clonotype. This chain joins TRBV5-1 and TRBJ1-3, with unresolved D. CDR3 length equals 14 residues. Germline V gene lookup returns CDR1 SGHRS and CDR2 YFSETQ. Trimming took off 0 bases at V and 3 bases at J, with 7 bases between the two ends. CDR3 loop: CASSLVGYGNTIYF. The CDR3 DNA follows: TGCGCCAGCAGCTTGGTGGGGTATGGAAACACCATATATTTT.

The J gene is TRBJ2-2, the V gene TRBV6-1; 11 bases are a match to TRBD2. This CDR3 has 16 residues. Germline V lookup: CDR1 MNHNS, CDR2 SASEGT. Trimming cost V 2 bases and J 3 bases; bases outside gene matches: 2. CDR3 DNA: TGTGCCAGCAGTGAAAGACTAGCGGGGTACACCGGGGAGCTGTTTTTT. Its protein product is CASSERLAGYTGELFF.

There are many counts of this clonotype. The chain is built from TRBV20-1 and TRBJ2-7; 9 bases fit TRBD1. Germline assignment: CDR1 DFQATT and CDR2 SNEGSKA (reference sequence). V shed 3 bases, J shed 3 bases, and the junction held 6 bases outside the gene matches. The CDR3 has 14 amino acids. The CDR3 protein is CSASFEDRGYEQYF. CDR3 nucleotide sequence: TGCAGTGCTAGTTTTGAGGACAGGGGCTACGAGCAGTACTTC.

This clonotype was observed at least ten times. The CDR3 protein is CSARWGLAQPQHF. The CDR3 nucleotides are TGCAGTGCTAGATGGGGGCTTGCTCAGCCCCAGCATTTT. The chain combines TRBV20-1 with TRBJ1-5; D is perhaps TRBD1 (6 bases). The germline gives CDR1 DFQATT, CDR2 SNEGSKA (reference sequence). Trimming cost V 2 bases and J 6 bases, with 11 bases left between them. CDR3 length: 13 amino acids.